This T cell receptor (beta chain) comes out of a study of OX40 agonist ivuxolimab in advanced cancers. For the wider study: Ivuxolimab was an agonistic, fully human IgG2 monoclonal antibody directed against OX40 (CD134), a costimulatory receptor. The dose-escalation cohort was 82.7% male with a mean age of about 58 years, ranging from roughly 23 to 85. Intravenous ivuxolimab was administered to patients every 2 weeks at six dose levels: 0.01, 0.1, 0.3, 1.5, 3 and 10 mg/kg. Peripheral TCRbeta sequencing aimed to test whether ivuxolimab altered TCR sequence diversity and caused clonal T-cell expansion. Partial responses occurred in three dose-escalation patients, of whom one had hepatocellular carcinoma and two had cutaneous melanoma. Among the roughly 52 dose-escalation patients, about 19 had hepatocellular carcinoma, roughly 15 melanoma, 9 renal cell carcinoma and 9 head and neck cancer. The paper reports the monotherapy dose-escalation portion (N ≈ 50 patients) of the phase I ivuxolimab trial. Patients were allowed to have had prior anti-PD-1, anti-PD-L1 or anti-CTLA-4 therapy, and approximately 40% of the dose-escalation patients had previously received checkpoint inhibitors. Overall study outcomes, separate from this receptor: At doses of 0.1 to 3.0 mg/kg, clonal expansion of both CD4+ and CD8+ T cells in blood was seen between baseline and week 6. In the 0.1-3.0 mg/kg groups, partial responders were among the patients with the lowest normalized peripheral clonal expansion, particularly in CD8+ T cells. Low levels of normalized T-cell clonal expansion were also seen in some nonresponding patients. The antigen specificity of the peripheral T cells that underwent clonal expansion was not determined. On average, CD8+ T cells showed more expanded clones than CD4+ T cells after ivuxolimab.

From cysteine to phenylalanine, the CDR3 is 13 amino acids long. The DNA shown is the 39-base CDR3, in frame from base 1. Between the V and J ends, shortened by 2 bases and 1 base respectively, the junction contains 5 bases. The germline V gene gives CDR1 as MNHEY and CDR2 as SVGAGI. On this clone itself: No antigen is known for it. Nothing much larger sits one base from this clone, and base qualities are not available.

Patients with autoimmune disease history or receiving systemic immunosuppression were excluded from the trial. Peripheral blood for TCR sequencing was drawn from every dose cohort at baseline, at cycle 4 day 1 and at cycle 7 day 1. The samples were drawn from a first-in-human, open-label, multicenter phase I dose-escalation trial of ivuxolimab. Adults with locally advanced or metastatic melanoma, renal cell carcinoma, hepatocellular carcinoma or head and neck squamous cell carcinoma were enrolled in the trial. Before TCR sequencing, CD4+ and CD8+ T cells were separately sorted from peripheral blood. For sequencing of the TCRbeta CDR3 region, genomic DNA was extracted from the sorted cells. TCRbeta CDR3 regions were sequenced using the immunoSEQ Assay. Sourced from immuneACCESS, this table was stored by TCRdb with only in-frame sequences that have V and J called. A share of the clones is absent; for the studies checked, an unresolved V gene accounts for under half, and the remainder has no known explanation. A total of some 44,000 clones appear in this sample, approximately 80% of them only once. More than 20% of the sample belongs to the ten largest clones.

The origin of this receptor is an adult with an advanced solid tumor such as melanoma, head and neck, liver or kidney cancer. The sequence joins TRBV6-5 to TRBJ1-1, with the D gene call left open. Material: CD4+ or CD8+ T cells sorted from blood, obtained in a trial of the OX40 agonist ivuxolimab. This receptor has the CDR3 CASSYGTNTEAFF. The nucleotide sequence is TGTGCCAGCAGTTACGGAACGAACACTGAAGCTTTCTTT.